This T cell receptor beta chain derives from a study of blood T cell repertoires in COVID-19 (TCRdb year 2020). As for the study more broadly: Samples from collaborators originated in the United States, Italy and Spain and spanned both the acute and convalescent phases of COVID-19. Sample metadata almost always included a de-identified subject ID, COVID-19 status, age in years and sex. Samples were obtained from the ongoing ImmuneRACE study (first 160 participants) and from 1,000 to 1,500 subjects provided by 6 global collaborators. The material from the prospective study consisted of cDNA or gDNA derived from T cells, B-cell-depleted T cells, or PBMCs. Deeply sampled blood TCRbeta repertoires from subjects exposed to, actively infected with, or recovered from COVID-19 were included in the dataset. Where available, HLA class I and class II types were obtained from metadata supplied by the sample provider rather than from assay-based typing. The repertoires were made available in a free public database intended to serve as a resource for research on the immune response to SARS-CoV-2.

One collaborating source in Seattle enrolled patients during active infection and followed them longitudinally through the course of disease. The collaborating institutions used their own protocols to collect whole blood in K2EDTA tubes. For TCRbeta analysis, collaborator samples were shipped as frozen whole blood, as isolated PBMCs, or as DNA extracted from either sample type. In the germline V gene (reference sequence), CDR1 corresponds to SGHNT and CDR2 to YYREEE. From the cysteine up to the phenylalanine, the CDR3 has a length of 13 residues. Of all the DNA, just the CDR3 is kept, 39 bases in frame from base 1. V and J lose 4 bases and 3 bases, and a span of 8 bases separates them. The immunoSEQ Assay, a bias-controlled multiplex PCR, was used to amplify TCRbeta CDR3 regions from genomic DNA. Per the original workflow: The number of nucleated cells in each sample was estimated from the amplification of reference gene primers within the assay. Sequence reads were collapsed and filtered to measure the absolute abundance of every unique TCRbeta CDR3 rearrangement. For each sample, productive Simpson clonality was calculated as the square root of Simpson's diversity index across productive rearrangements. Entries here come from immuneACCESS through TCRdb and include only in-frame sequences with V and J called. Some clones fail to appear in such tables; in the studies checked, an unresolved V gene covers under half of the shortfall, and the cause of the remainder is unknown. V and J calls and clone size come straight from that table; D and trimming were deduced from the DNA. The sample records approximately 300,000 clones, 85% to 90% of which are singletons. 6% to 8% of the sample is taken by the ten largest.

Summary of the overall study and its limitations: Clinical and demographic metadata were provided uncurated, with the amount varying by source and participant.

Remarks on this clone: Its antigen specificity is not known. No much larger clonotype is one base removed from it; base qualities were not supplied.

The sequence was obtained from a woman in her forties or fifties with COVID-19, enrolled during active disease. Material for sequencing was peripheral blood. The chain links TRBV5-4 with TRBJ1-5, with the D gene not confidently named. The DNA is as follows: TGTGCCAGCAGCCTCGGTCACAATCAGCCCCAGCATTTT. This yields the protein CASSLGHNQPQHF.